This TCR beta chain was captured in a study of T cells in Graves' hyperthyroidism and ophthalmopathy. Whole-study results and caveats: In the analysis, a 13 V-J model separated ophthalmopathy from stable hyperthyroidism.

This CDR3 is 14 amino acids long. Germline CDR1 is SQVTM and CDR2 is ANQGSEA. The ends lost 7 bases at V and 1 base at J; junction bases unmatched: 6. No progression to ophthalmopathy during 18 months of follow-up defined stable disease. Concerning this clonotype: What it recognizes is unknown.

Amplification of TCR beta CDR3 regions used RNA as the template. Researchers ran a first-round RT-PCR on the TCR CDR3 using the HTBI primer set. MiXCR, run by TCRdb on the multiplex PCR reads, gives a single entry per CDR3 protein. The sample has about 560,000 distinct CDR3 sequences; around 15% are singletons. The V call is TRBV29-1, the J call TRBJ1-1; TRBD1 aligns across 10 bases. The source of this sequence is a woman between 18 and 30 years old with Graves' hyperthyroidism. Material: blood. CDR3 amino acids: CSGGTGVGNTEAFF. CDR3 in DNA: TGCAGCGGGGGGACAGGGGTCGGGAACACTGAAGCTTTCTTT.